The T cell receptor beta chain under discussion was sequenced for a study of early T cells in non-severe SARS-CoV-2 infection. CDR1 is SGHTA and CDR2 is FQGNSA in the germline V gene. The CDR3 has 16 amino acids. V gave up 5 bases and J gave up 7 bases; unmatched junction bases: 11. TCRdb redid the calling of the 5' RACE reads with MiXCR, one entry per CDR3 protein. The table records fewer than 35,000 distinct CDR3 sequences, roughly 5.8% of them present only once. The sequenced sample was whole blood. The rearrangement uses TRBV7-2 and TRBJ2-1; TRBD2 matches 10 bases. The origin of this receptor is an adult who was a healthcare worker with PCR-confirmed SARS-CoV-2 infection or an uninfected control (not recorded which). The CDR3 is CASSRWLAGVGNEQFF. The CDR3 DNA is TGTGCCAGCAGCCGATGGCTAGCGGGAGTAGGGAATGAGCAGTTCTTC.